This TCR beta chain derives from a study of T cell responses to AZD1222 COVID-19 vaccine. Whole-study findings and limits: Baseline antibody screening turned up just a handful of seropositive AZD1222 recipients. Donors were largely white British and mainly female; clonal diversity was possibly underestimated. Spike-specific TCRs gained breadth and depth after people received two AZD1222 doses.

For this clone: Its antigen is currently unknown.

CDR1 is MGHRA, CDR2 YSYEKL, per germline. Trimming pared 1 base from V and 0 bases from J, leaving 9 bases between. CDR3 length: 15 residues. The data were produced by immunoSEQ multiplex PCR, yet TCRdb's version contains in-frame clones alone and is incomplete. Counted here are 150,000 or so clones, about 88% occurring once; the ten biggest clones make up roughly 2.9%. This chain connects TRBV4-1 to TRBJ1-1; tentative D call: TRBD1 (5 bases). The source of this sequence is an adult in good health. The sequences come from peripheral blood, collected on day 0 of AZD1222 vaccination. The DNA for the CDR3 is TGCGCCAGCAGCCAAGGGGGACTTATGAACACTGAAGCTTTCTTT. Protein product: CASSQGGLMNTEAFF.